These 22 T cell receptor beta chains were sequenced from one sample in a study of T cell responses to AZD1222 COVID-19 vaccine. Sequencing was performed with immunoSEQ multiplex PCR; in TCRdb, only in-frame clones are kept and a portion is missing. Of more than 95,000 clones listed, around nine tenths are singletons. The input for sequencing was peripheral blood, taken 28 days after the second dose of the MenACWY control vaccine. Source of these receptors: an adult who received the MenACWY meningococcal vaccine as a control.

The rearrangement joins TRBV28 to TRBJ2-3, with 12 bases aligning to TRBD2. Trimming at V came to 4 bases and at J to 6 bases, leaving 2 bases not matched to a gene. Germline V CDR1 and CDR2: MDHEN, SYDVKM. The CDR3 is 14 amino acids. The CDR3 nucleotides are TGTGCCAGCAGTTCAACTAGCGGGGGGGATACGCAGTATTTT. Encoded protein: CASSSTSGGDTQYF.

This clone was seen just once. The chain has TRBV5-1 and TRBJ2-7, with D perhaps assigned TRBD1 or TRBD2 (5 bases each). The V and J ends lost 2 bases and 2 bases respectively, with 17 bases between them. Germline values: CDR1 SGHRS, CDR2 YFSETQ. The CDR3 sequence is 16 residues long. The CDR3 DNA sequence: TGCGCCAGCAGCTTAGGTTTCGGGACGGAACCCTACGAGCAGTACTTC. Encoded protein: CASSLGFGTEPYEQYF.

The chain links TRBV7-2 to TRBJ2-3, with 9 bases lining up with TRBD1. J gave up 3 bases and V 4 bases, and 5 bases lay outside the gene matches. CDR3 length: 15 amino acids. Germline V CDR1 and CDR2: SGHTA, FQGNSA. The CDR3 region is CASSSQGASTDTQYF. The CDR3 nucleotides read TGTGCCAGCAGCTCACAGGGGGCGAGTACAGATACGCAGTATTTT.

This clone appeared a few times. This rearrangement joins TRBV5-1 to TRBJ2-3, with 11 bases aligning to TRBD2. Unmatched junction bases numbered 16, after V lost 4 bases and J lost 6 bases. This CDR3 comprises 18 residues. Germline V gives CDR1 SGHRS, CDR2 YFSETQ. This chain's CDR3 is CASSPLPGTSGGLDTQYF. The CDR3 region has the DNA TGCGCCAGCAGCCCCCTCCCCGGGACTAGCGGCGGGCTGGATACGCAGTATTTT.

This clone has just one count. The V call is TRBV28, the J call TRBJ2-1; no reliable D call. The CDR3 spans 13 residues. Germline assignment: CDR1 MDHEN and CDR2 SYDVKM. V gave up 1 base and J gave up 6 bases, with 7 bases separating them. CDR3 bases: TGTGCCAGCAGTTTATTGACGGTCAATGAGCAGTTCTTC. This codes for CASSLLTVNEQFF.

The V call is TRBV4-3, the J call TRBJ1-5, with D tentatively TRBD1 (6 bases). Trimming pared 0 bases from V and 2 bases from J, leaving 11 bases between. The CDR3 is made up of 16 amino acids. Germline-derived CDR1 and CDR2 are LGHNA and YSLEER. CDR3: CASSQDRGAGNQPQHF. The CDR3 region has the DNA TGCGCCAGCAGCCAAGATCGGGGGGCAGGCAATCAGCCCCAGCATTTT.

This clone was detected a few times. This chain joins TRBV6-5 and TRBJ1-1; 8 positions agree with TRBD1. Germline CDR1 is MNHEY and CDR2 is SVGAGI. Trimming at V came to 5 bases and at J to 10 bases, leaving 12 bases not matched to a gene. This CDR3 region has 14 residues. This CDR3 is CASSKLGQGGPAFF. In DNA form, the CDR3 reads TGTGCCAGCAGTAAGTTAGGACAGGGAGGACCAGCTTTCTTT.

The count of this clone is one. This chain links TRBV27 with TRBJ1-2; 10 nucleotides line up with TRBD1. Germline trimming cut 7 bases from V and 5 bases from J; bases unmatched to any gene: 10. Germline CDR1 is MNHEY and CDR2 is SMNVEV (reference sequence). The CDR3 is made up of 15 amino acids. CDR3 loop: CASTNSPGQGYGYTF. CDR3 nucleotides: TGTGCCAGCACCAACAGCCCGGGACAGGGGTATGGCTACACCTTC.

V and J are TRBV7-9 and TRBJ1-4; TRBD1 aligns across 9 bases. Germline trimming cut 1 base from V and 5 bases from J; bases unmatched to any gene: 8. Germline V gives CDR1 SEHNR, CDR2 FQNEAQ (reference sequence). There are 17 residues in the CDR3. The CDR3 DNA reads TGTGCCAGCAGCTTAGGAATCTCCGGGACAGGGAATGAAAAACTGTTTTTT. Protein product: CASSLGISGTGNEKLFF.

The chain combines TRBV10-3 with TRBJ2-7; no definite D call. Trimming removed 3 bases from V and 3 bases from J, with 9 bases in between. Germline CDR1 ENHRY, CDR2 SYGVKD. The length of the CDR3 is 13 residues. CDR3 DNA sequence: TGTGCCATCAGTGACAAGGTGGGCTACGAGCAGTACTTC. Its protein is CAISDKVGYEQYF.

As for this clone: The sample contains more than one DNA sequence encoding this CDR3. This chain links TRBV11-3 with TRBJ2-7, with 8 bases fitting TRBD1. V shed 3 bases and J 3 bases; nucleotides not matched to a gene: 1. This CDR3 has 13 amino acids. Germline V CDR1 and CDR2: SGHNT, YENEEA. Here the CDR3 reads CASSLDRDYEQYF. The CDR3 DNA follows: TGTGCCAGCAGCTTGGACAGGGACTACGAGCAGTACTTC.

V gene TRBV18 combines with J gene TRBJ2-7, with D hard to call. The CDR3 has 12 amino acids. Germline CDR1 and CDR2: KGHSH and LQKENI. The germline V and J ends were trimmed by 2 bases and 0 bases, with 2 bases remaining between them. The CDR3 DNA reads TGTGCCAGCTCACCAGTCTCCTACGAGCAGTACTTC. Translating it yields CASSPVSYEQYF.

The chain has TRBV4-2 and TRBJ1-5, with 8 bases identical to TRBD1. J lost 8 bases, V lost 3 bases, and 6 bases had no gene match. The CDR3 is 14 amino acids. The germline V gene has CDR1 LGHNA and CDR2 YNFKEQ. CDR3 sequence reads: CASSQGTGREPQHF. The CDR3 region has the DNA TGTGCCAGCAGCCAGGGGACAGGTCGGGAGCCCCAGCATTTT.

The rearrangement joins TRBV6-5 to TRBJ2-5; D uncertain. The CDR3 has 11 residues. The germline CDR1 and CDR2 sequences are MNHEY and SVGAGI. Trimming removed 7 bases from V and 0 bases from J, with 3 bases in between. The CDR3 sequence is CASKYQETQYF. As DNA, the CDR3 is TGTGCCAGCAAGTACCAAGAGACCCAGTACTTC.

The J gene is TRBJ1-1, the V gene TRBV2; D is uncertain. Germline V gene lookup returns CDR1 SNHLY and CDR2 FYNNEI. This CDR3 contains 13 residues. Trimming took 1 base from V and 1 from J, leaving 4 bases between them. CDR3 sequence reads: CASSEERNTEAFF. As DNA, the CDR3 is TGTGCCAGCAGTGAAGAGAGGAACACTGAAGCTTTCTTT.

V usage is TRBV18 and J usage is TRBJ1-3; D is undetermined. Germline CDR1 KGHSH, CDR2 LQKENI. The CDR3 consists of 13 residues. V was pared by 6 bases and J by 0 bases, with 6 bases between. CDR3 loop: CASSPYSGNTIYF. CDR3 bases: TGTGCCAGCTCGCCATACTCTGGAAACACCATATATTTT.

This chain joins TRBV6-1 and TRBJ2-1; 11 nucleotides line up with TRBD2. The CDR3 sequence is 18 residues long. The V gene end was trimmed by 3 bases and the J gene end by 0 bases; junction bases not matched to a gene: 7. Germline CDR1 MNHNS, CDR2 SASEGT. CDR3 in amino acids: CASSDLAGGLSSYNEQFF. The CDR3 bases are TGTGCCAGCAGTGACCTAGCGGGGGGCCTCAGCTCCTACAATGAGCAGTTCTTC.

To note about this clone: The sample carries other DNA sequences with the same CDR3. The rearrangement joins TRBV7-2 to TRBJ2-2; D not certain. Trimming took off 2 bases at V and 2 bases at J, with 3 bases between the two ends. The CDR3 is 13 residues long. CDR1 and CDR2 from the germline V gene are SGHTA and FQGNSA. The CDR3 loop reads CASSLPNTGELFF. For the CDR3, the DNA is TGTGCCAGCAGCTTACCAAACACCGGGGAGCTGTTTTTT.

The table lists this clone with a count of one. The rearrangement joins TRBV7-9 to TRBJ1-2, with D hard to call. The V gene's germline CDR1 is SEHNR and CDR2 FQNEAQ (reference sequence). Trimming cost V 1 base and J 0 bases, with 9 bases left between them. CDR3 length: 15 residues. This CDR3 is CASSLVGRANYGYTF. The CDR3 DNA sequence: TGTGCCAGCAGCTTAGTAGGCCGAGCTAACTATGGCTACACCTTC.

This sequence joins TRBV24-1 and TRBJ2-1; the D gene is possibly TRBD1 (6 bases). The V and J ends lost 6 bases and 5 bases respectively, with 16 bases between them. CDR3 length: 15 residues. The germline V gene has CDR1 KGHDR and CDR2 SFDVKD. The CDR3 protein is CATSRPQGSDNEQFF. The CDR3 DNA sequence: TGTGCCACCAGTCGACCTCAGGGGTCCGACAATGAGCAGTTCTTC.

The chain has TRBV7-6 and TRBJ2-5, with 9 bases lining up with TRBD2. J was trimmed by 4 bases and V by 5 bases; bases with no gene match: 5. The germline CDR1 and CDR2 sequences are SGHVS and FNYEAQ. The CDR3 covers 14 residues. This CDR3 reads CASSPGLAGETQYF. CDR3 in DNA: TGTGCCAGCAGCCCGGGACTAGCCGGAGAGACCCAGTACTTC. The full variable domain, rest sourced from reference TRBV7-6 and TRBJ2-5, is GAGVSQSPRYKVTKRGQDVALRCDPISGHVSLYWYRQALGQGPEFLTYFNYEAQQDKSGLPNDRFSAERPEGSISTLTIQRTEQRDSAMYRCASSPGLAGETQYFGPGTRLLVL.

This clone appeared a few times. This chain connects TRBV7-2 to TRBJ2-5, with D uncertain. Looked up from germline, CDR1 is SGHTA and CDR2 is FQGNSA. The ends were cut back, 4 bases at V and 2 bases at J, with 14 bases in the middle. The CDR3 runs 15 residues. The CDR3 protein is CASSSQSTVQETQYF. The CDR3 bases are TGTGCCAGCAGCTCCCAGTCGACGGTACAAGAGACCCAGTACTTC.